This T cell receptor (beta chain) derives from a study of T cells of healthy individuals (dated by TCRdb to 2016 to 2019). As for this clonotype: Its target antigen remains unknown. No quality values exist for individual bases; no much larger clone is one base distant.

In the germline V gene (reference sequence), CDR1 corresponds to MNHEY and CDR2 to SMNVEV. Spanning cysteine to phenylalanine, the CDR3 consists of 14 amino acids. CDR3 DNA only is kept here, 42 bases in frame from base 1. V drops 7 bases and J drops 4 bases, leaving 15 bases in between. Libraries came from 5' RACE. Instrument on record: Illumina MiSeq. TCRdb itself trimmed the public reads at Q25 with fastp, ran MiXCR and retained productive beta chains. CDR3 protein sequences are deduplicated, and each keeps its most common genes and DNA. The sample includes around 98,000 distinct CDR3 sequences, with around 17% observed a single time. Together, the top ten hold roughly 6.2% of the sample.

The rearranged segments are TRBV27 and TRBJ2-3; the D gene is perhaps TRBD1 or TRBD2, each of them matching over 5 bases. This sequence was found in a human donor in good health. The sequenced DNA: TGTGCCAGCAAGGGGACGCCGGGGCCAGATACGCAGTATTTT. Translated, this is CASKGTPGPDTQYF.